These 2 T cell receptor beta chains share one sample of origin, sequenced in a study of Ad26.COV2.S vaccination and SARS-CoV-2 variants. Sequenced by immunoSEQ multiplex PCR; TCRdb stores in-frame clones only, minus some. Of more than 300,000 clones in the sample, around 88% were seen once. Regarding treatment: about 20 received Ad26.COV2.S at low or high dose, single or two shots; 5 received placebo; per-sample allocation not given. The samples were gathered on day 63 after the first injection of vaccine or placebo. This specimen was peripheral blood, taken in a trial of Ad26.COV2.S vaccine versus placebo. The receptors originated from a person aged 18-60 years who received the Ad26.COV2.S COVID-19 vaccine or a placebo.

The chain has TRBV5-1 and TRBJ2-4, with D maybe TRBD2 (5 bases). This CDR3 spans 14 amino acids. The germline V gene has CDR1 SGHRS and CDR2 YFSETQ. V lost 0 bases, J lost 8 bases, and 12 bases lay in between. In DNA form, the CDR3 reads TGCGCCAGCAGCTTGGAGGTCACCGGGGACATTCAGTACTTC. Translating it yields CASSLEVTGDIQYF.

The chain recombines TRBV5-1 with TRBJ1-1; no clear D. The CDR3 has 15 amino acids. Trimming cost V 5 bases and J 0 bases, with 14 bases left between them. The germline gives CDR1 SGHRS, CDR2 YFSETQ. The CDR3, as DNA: TGCGCCAGCAGAGGCGAGGGATCCTTGAACACTGAAGCTTTCTTT. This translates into CASRGEGSLNTEAFF.